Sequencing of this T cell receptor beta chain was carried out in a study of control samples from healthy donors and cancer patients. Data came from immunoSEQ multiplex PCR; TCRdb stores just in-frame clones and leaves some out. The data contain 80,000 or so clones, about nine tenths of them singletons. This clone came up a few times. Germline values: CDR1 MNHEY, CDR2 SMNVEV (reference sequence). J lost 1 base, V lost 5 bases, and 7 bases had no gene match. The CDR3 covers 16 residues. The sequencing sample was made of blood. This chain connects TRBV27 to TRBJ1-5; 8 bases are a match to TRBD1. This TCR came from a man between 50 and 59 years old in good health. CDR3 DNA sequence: TGTGCCAGCAGTGAACAGGGGGTGCTAAGCAATCAGCCCCAGCATTTT. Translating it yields CASSEQGVLSNQPQHF.